The 27 T cell receptor beta chains given below trace back to one sample, sequenced in a study of radiotherapy plus CTLA-4 blockade in lung cancer listed by TCRdb under 2018. The receptor library was made with the immunoSEQ multiplex PCR assay. TCRdb obtained this table from immuneACCESS and retained in-frame rearrangements with V and J assigned. These tables miss some clones; where compared with another copy, unresolved V genes account for less than half of the shortfall, and the remainder is unexplained. Present in this sample are roughly 80,000 clones, around 79% of which were seen just once. The top ten hold approximately 3.9% of the sample. Sequencing used peripheral blood, obtained from a patient treated with radiotherapy plus ipilimumab. All receptors derive from a human donor with non-small cell lung cancer who had a partial response to radiotherapy plus ipilimumab. Some clones in this sample may be carry-over from other donors' samples.

The chain combines TRBV5-1 with TRBJ1-2, with 7 bases lining up with TRBD1. The CDR3 sequence is 15 residues long. Germline values: CDR1 SGHRS, CDR2 YFSETQ. The V segment lost 4 bases and the J segment 4 bases; nucleotides outside the gene matches: 10. CDR3 in DNA: TGCGCCAGCAGCCCCTCGACAGGGTCTGCCTATGGCTACACCTTC. Translation: CASSPSTGSAYGYTF.

V gene TRBV5-4 combines with J gene TRBJ2-1; 7 bases align to TRBD2. V gave up 5 bases and J gave up 4 bases; unmatched junction bases: 12. CDR3 length: 16 amino acids. The germline V gene encodes CDR1 SGHNT and CDR2 YYREEE (reference sequence). The CDR3 protein is CASSPKSGGRYNEQFF. The CDR3 DNA reads TGTGCCAGCAGTCCCAAGAGTGGCGGGAGATACAATGAGCAGTTCTTC.

The chain joins TRBV28 to TRBJ2-3; D is undetermined. Germline loops: CDR1 MDHEN, CDR2 SYDVKM. CDR3 length equals 13 residues. Deletions cut 3 bases from V and 6 bases from J, with 10 bases between. Written as DNA, the CDR3 is TGTGCCAGCAGTTTGGCAGTCCCCGATACGCAGTATTTT. It yields the protein CASSLAVPDTQYF.

The chain recombines TRBV30 with TRBJ2-1; weak D call: TRBD2 (5 bases). Germline CDR1 is GTSNPN and CDR2 is SVGIG (reference sequence). V dropped 4 bases and J dropped 4 bases, with 8 bases sitting between them. CDR3 length: 12 amino acids. The CDR3 nucleotides read TGTGCCTGGACCGGGGTTTACAATGAGCAGTTCTTC. It yields the protein CAWTGVYNEQFF.

V usage is TRBV5-1 and J usage is TRBJ1-2; TRBD1 aligns across 8 bases. Germline CDR1 is SGHRS and CDR2 is YFSETQ. V trimming: 2 bases; J trimming: 7 bases; junction bases outside the gene matches: 4. This CDR3 contains 13 residues. The CDR3 sequence is CASSLGQGGGYTF. CDR3 sequence (DNA): TGCGCCAGCAGCTTAGGACAGGGTGGTGGCTACACCTTC.

The chain has TRBV10-1 and TRBJ2-3, with D possibly matching TRBD2 (5 bases). This CDR3 has 14 amino acids. V was shortened by 4 bases and J by 3 bases, with 11 bases between the two germline ends. Germline CDR1 is WNHNN and CDR2 is SYGVQD (reference sequence). The CDR3 region has the DNA TGCGCCAGCAGTGGAACGCGGGTTACAGATACGCAGTATTTT. Encoded protein: CASSGTRVTDTQYF.

The V gene is TRBV4-3, the J gene TRBJ1-2; TRBD1 aligns across 7 bases. Germline CDR1 and CDR2: LGHNA and YSLEER. The ends lost 5 bases at V and 0 bases at J; junction bases unmatched: 6. The CDR3 extends over 15 amino acids. The CDR3 coding sequence is TGCGCCAGCAGCAAAAGACAGGGTTCTAACTATGGCTACACCTTC. Translated: CASSKRQGSNYGYTF.

The chain joins TRBV15 to TRBJ2-3; TRBD2 matches 10 bases. The CDR3 has 16 residues. V lost 5 bases, J lost 6 bases, and 11 bases stayed unmatched. The germline V gene encodes CDR1 LNHNV and CDR2 YYDKDF (reference sequence). CDR3 region: CATSLRLAGAADTQYF. The DNA for the CDR3 is TGTGCCACCAGCCTACGACTAGCGGGTGCAGCTGATACGCAGTATTTT.

The V and J genes are TRBV7-6 and TRBJ2-2, with D perhaps TRBD2 (6 bases). Germline CDR1 SGHVS, CDR2 FNYEAQ. V shed 1 base and J shed 5 bases, with 17 bases lying between them. This CDR3 is built from 17 residues. The CDR3 protein is CASSLEGGARLTGELFF. DNA of the CDR3: TGTGCCAGCAGCTTAGAGGGCGGGGCTAGATTAACCGGGGAGCTGTTTTTT.

The chain carries TRBV28 and TRBJ1-3; unclear D gene. Germline values: CDR1 MDHEN, CDR2 SYDVKM. Deletions cut 11 bases from V and 8 bases from J, with 28 bases between. This CDR3 is built from 16 residues. In DNA form, the CDR3 reads TGTGCCTACACCGCAAAAGTACGGAGGTGTGGCGACACCATATATTTT. Amino acid sequence: CAYTAKVRRCGDTIYF. The full variable domain, with the rest looked up from reference TRBV28 and TRBJ1-3, is DVKVTQSSRYLVKRTGEKVFLECVQDMDHENMFWYRQDPGLGLRLIYFSYDVKMKEKGDIPEGYSVSREKKERFSLILESASTNQTSMYLCAYTAKVRRCGDTIYFGEGSWLTVV.

The chain couples TRBV5-1 to TRBJ2-3, with 12 nucleotides matching TRBD1. V was pared by 6 bases and J by 5 bases, with 4 bases of the junction left unmatched. This CDR3 has 14 amino acids. CDR1 is SGHRS, CDR2 YFSETQ, per germline. CDR3 DNA: TGCGCCAGCACCGGGACAGGGGGCAGAGATACGCAGTATTTT. Translation gives CASTGTGGRDTQYF.

This clone was found once. The junction departs from the called germline gene at one end, perhaps through a read error. This CDR3 is also generated by other DNA sequences in the sample. The rearrangement joins TRBV16 to TRBJ1-4; D ambiguous. This CDR3 spans 15 amino acids. Germline assignment: CDR1 KGHSY and CDR2 FQNENV. CDR3 amino acids: CASSEVASRNEKLFF. CDR3 DNA sequence: TGTGCCAGCAGCGAGGTCGCCAGTCGCAATGAAAAGCTGTTTTTT.

This clone was observed once. The chain couples TRBV2 to TRBJ2-7; the match to TRBD1 covers 11 bases. CDR3 size: 15 residues. The junction had 9 bases not matched to a gene; V was cut back by 7 bases and J by 4 bases. Per germline, CDR1 SNHLY and CDR2 FYNNEI. The DNA for the CDR3 is TGTGCCAGCACCCCCGCCGGGACAGGGGGTTACGAGCAGTACTTC. Its translation: CASTPAGTGGYEQYF.

The chain uses TRBV10-1 and TRBJ2-1, with no clear D. There are 16 residues in the CDR3. V lost 4 bases and J 0 bases, leaving 13 bases between the germline ends. The V gene's germline CDR1 is WNHNN and CDR2 SYGVQD (reference sequence). This chain's CDR3 is CASSGVETSSYNEQFF. In nucleotides, the CDR3 is TGCGCCAGCAGTGGGGTGGAGACGAGCTCCTACAATGAGCAGTTCTTC.

The chain links TRBV5-1 to TRBJ1-1, with D perhaps matching TRBD1 (6 bases). The CDR3 length is 14 residues. V lost 4 bases and J lost 0, with 10 bases in between. The germline CDR1 and CDR2 sequences are SGHRS and YFSETQ. CDR3 nucleotides: TGCGCCAGCAGCCCCGGGACAATGAACACTGAAGCTTTCTTT. It encodes CASSPGTMNTEAFF.

This clone appeared a single time. The V gene is TRBV7-2, the J gene TRBJ1-2; 9 nucleotides align to TRBD1. CDR1 and CDR2 from the germline V gene are SGHTA and FQGNSA. CDR3 length: 15 residues. Losses at the gene ends were 5 bases for V and 5 bases for J; bases not matched to a gene: 9. The CDR3 sequence: CASSEQGASLYGYTF. As DNA, the CDR3 is TGTGCCAGCAGCGAACAGGGGGCGTCCCTATATGGCTACACCTTC. Full variable domain (missing parts from reference TRBV7-2 and TRBJ1-2): GAGVSQSPSNKVTEKGKDVELRCDPISGHTALYWYRQSLGQGLEFLIYFQGNSAPDKSGLPSDRFSAERTGGSVSTLTIQRTQQEDSAVYLCASSEQGASLYGYTFGSGTRLTVV.

The chain uses TRBV7-6 and TRBJ2-5; no reliable D call. Germline V gene sequence: CDR1 SGHVS, CDR2 FNYEAQ. Trimming shortened V by 5 bases and J by 5 bases, and 9 bases separated the two germline ends. The CDR3 spans 12 residues. CDR3 protein: CASSPLRETQYF. CDR3 sequence (DNA): TGTGCCAGCAGCCCCCTCCGGGAGACCCAGTACTTC. Based on the CDR3 plus reference TRBV7-6 and TRBJ2-5, the full variable domain is GAGVSQSPRYKVTKRGQDVALRCDPISGHVSLYWYRQALGQGPEFLTYFNYEAQQDKSGLPNDRFSAERPEGSISTLTIQRTEQRDSAMYRCASSPLRETQYFGPGTRLLVL.

This clone was detected once. The chain is built from TRBV28 and TRBJ1-6; a weak D match, TRBD1 (6 bases). The germline gives CDR1 MDHEN, CDR2 SYDVKM. The CDR3 has 14 amino acids. The V gene lost 10 bases and the J gene lost 8 bases, with 18 bases spanning the gap. CDR3 nucleotide sequence: TGTGCCACCGCGAAGGGGGGGGCCGATTCACCCCTCCACTTT. Its translation: CATAKGGADSPLHF.

The chain combines TRBV21-1 with TRBJ2-7; the DNA was not used to check the table's D call, TRBD2. TRBV21-1 is termed a pseudogene. The CDR3 extends over 15 amino acids. In nucleotides, the CDR3 is TGTGCCAGCAGCAAAGAGCCCCCGGGGGGCCACGAGCAGTACTTC. Translating it yields CASSKEPPGGHEQYF.

The gene calls are TRBV30 and TRBJ1-6; D is unresolved. V lost 2 bases and J 7 bases, leaving 12 bases between the germline ends. The CDR3 is 14 residues long. Germline CDR1 GTSNPN, CDR2 SVGIG (reference sequence). CDR3 residues: CAWSLTGLNSPLHF. CDR3 coding DNA: TGTGCCTGGAGTCTCACGGGATTGAATTCACCCCTCCACTTT.

This clone has a single count. This rearrangement joins TRBV2 to TRBJ2-4; 7 bases map to TRBD1. Trimming removed 1 base from V and 14 bases from J; junction bases left unmatched: 11. The CDR3 consists of 14 residues. Germline CDR1 SNHLY, CDR2 FYNNEI. The CDR3 here is CASSEGGQAASEYF. The CDR3 DNA is TGTGCCAGCAGTGAAGGAGGACAGGCCGCCTCCGAGTACTTC.

Only one count was recorded for this clone. The chain's CDR3 is CASSLPVPGTGYEQYF. CDR3 bases: TGCGCCAGCAGCTTGCCGGTCCCAGGGACAGGCTACGAGCAGTACTTC. The chain is built from TRBV5-1 and TRBJ2-7; 8 nucleotides align to TRBD1. In germline, CDR1 is SGHRS, CDR2 YFSETQ. The CDR3 has 16 residues. The V and J ends lost 1 base and 3 bases, in that order; junction bases with no gene match: 9.

This clone showed up just a few times. The chain links TRBV11-1 to TRBJ2-1, with a tentative D call TRBD2 (6 bases). Germline CDR1 reads SGHAT; CDR2 reads FQDESV (reference sequence). With 7 bases removed from V and 6 bases from J, the gap between germline ends came to 16 bases. The CDR3 contains 14 residues. The CDR3 reads CASTTRSSANEQFF. The CDR3 DNA is TGTGCCAGCACCACTCGATCTAGCGCCAATGAGCAGTTCTTC.

J is TRBJ1-2 and V is TRBV29-1; D gene uncertain. V lost 7 bases and J 0 bases, leaving 12 bases between the germline ends. The length of the CDR3 is 13 residues. Per the germline V gene, CDR1 is SQVTM and CDR2 is ANQGSEA. Here the CDR3 DNA reads TGCAGCGCCTTGAAGCTCCCTAACTATGGCTACACCTTC. Residues: CSALKLPNYGYTF.

This clone was observed a handful of times. The chain employs TRBV28 and TRBJ1-2; no definite D call. CDR3 length: 12 residues. V dropped 3 bases and J dropped 6 bases, with 8 bases sitting between them. In germline, CDR1 is MDHEN, CDR2 SYDVKM. Written as DNA, the CDR3 is TGTGCCAGCAGTTTGGCAGGCGATGGCTACACCTTC. It encodes CASSLAGDGYTF.

This sequence joins TRBV5-1 and TRBJ2-5, with 9 bases fitting TRBD2. Germline assignment: CDR1 SGHRS and CDR2 YFSETQ. V shed 1 base, J shed 2 bases, and the junction held 3 bases outside the gene matches. This CDR3 spans 15 amino acids. CDR3 nucleotides: TGCGCCAGCAGCTTGAGGCTAGCGGGGCAAGAGACCCAGTACTTC. Translating it yields CASSLRLAGQETQYF.

This clone was counted a single time. The J gene is TRBJ1-1, the V gene TRBV5-1; D unclear. CDR1 is SGHRS and CDR2 is YFSETQ in the germline V gene. This CDR3 is built from 13 residues. V lost 0 bases and J lost 10, with 13 bases in between. The DNA of the CDR3 is TGCGCCAGCAGCTTGGGGCCCCGCTTAACAGCTTTCTTT. Translating it yields CASSLGPRLTAFF.